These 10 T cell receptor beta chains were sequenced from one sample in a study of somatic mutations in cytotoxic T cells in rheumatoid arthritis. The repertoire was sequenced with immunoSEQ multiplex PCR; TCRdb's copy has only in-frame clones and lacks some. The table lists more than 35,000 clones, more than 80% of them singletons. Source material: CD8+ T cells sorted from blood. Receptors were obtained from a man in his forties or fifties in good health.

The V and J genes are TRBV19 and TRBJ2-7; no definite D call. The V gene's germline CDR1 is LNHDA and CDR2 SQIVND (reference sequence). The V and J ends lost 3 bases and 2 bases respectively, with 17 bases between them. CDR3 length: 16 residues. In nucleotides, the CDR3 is TGTGCCAGTAGTATCGGACCGGGCCAGCTTACCTACGAGCAGTACTTC. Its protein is CASSIGPGQLTYEQYF.

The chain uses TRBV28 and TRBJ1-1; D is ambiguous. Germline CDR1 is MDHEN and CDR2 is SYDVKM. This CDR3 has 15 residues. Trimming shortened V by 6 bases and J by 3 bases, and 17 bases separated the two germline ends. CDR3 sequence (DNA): TGTGCCAGCAGCCGGGTCGGGGTCCGGGACACTGAAGCTTTCTTT. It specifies CASSRVGVRDTEAFF.

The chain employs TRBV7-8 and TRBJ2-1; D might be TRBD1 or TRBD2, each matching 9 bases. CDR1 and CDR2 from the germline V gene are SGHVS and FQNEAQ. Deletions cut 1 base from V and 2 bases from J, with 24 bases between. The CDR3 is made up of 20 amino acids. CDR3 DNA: TGTGCCAGCAGCTTAGTGGGGACAGGGAGCGGGAGGAAGACCTACAATGAGCAGTTCTTC. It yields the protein CASSLVGTGSGRKTYNEQFF.

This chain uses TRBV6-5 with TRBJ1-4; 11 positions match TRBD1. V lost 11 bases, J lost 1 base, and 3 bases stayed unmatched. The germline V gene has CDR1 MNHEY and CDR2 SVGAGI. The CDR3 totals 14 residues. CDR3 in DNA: TGTGCCTGCGGGACAGGGGGAACTAATGAAAAACTGTTTTTT. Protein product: CACGTGGTNEKLFF.

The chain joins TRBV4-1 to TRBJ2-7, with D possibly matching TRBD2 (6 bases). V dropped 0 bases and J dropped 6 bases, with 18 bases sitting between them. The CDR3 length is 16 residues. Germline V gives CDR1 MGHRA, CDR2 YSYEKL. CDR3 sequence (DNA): TGCGCCAGCAGCCAAGATACGGCGGGAAAAGGGCTCGAGCAGTACTTC. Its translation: CASSQDTAGKGLEQYF.

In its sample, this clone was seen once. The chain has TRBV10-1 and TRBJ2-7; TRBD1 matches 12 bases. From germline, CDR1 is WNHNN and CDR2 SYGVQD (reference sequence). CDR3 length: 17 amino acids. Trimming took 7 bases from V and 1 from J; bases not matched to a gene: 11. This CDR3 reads CASNRDRGRPGSYEQYF. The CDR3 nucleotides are TGCGCCAGCAACCGGGACAGGGGGCGTCCGGGGTCCTACGAGCAGTACTTC.

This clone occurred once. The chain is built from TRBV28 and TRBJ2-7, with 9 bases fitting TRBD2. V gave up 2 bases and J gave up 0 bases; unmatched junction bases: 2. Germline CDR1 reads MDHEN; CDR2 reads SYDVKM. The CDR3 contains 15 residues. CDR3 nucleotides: TGTGCCAGCAGTTTAAGCGGGAGGAGCTCCTACGAGCAGTACTTC. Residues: CASSLSGRSSYEQYF.

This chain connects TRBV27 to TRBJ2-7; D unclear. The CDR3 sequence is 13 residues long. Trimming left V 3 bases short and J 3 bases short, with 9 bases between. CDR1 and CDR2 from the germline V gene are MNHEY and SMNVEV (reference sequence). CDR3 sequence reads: CASSFGPGYEQYF. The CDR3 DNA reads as TGTGCCAGCAGTTTTGGTCCGGGCTACGAGCAGTACTTC.

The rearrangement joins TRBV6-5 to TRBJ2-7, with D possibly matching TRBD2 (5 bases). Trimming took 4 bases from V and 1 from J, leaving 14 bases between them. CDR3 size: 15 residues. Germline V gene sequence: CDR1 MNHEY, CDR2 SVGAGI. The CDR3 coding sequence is TGTGCCAGCAGTTCCGGGGTTGGGGTGTCCTACGAGCAGTACTTC. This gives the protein CASSSGVGVSYEQYF.

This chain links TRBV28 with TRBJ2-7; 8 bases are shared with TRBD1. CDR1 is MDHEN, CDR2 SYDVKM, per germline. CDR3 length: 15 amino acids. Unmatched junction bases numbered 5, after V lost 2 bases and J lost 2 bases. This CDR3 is CASSLPGTGTYEQYF. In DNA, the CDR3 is TGTGCCAGCAGTTTACCCGGGACAGGAACCTACGAGCAGTACTTC.